This T cell receptor (beta chain) derives from a study of blood T cells in healthy people across ages. The study, taken as a whole, reports: Donors of long life had a larger count of naive CD4+ cells and greater diversity than aged donors. As age increased, TCR beta diversity per million T cells fell in a roughly linear fashion.

Trimming took 3 bases from V and 4 from J, leaving 18 bases between them. The CDR3 spans 15 residues. The germline gives CDR1 SQVTM, CDR2 ANQGSEA. This clonotype was detected a few times. Its specificity is not known. Primers used in a second PCR of roughly 6 to 11 cycles were a sample-barcoded 5' primer and a J-beta primer mix. The yield of each sample was at least 3 million CDR3-containing paired-end reads. Via MiXCR, TCRdb re-called the 5' RACE reads, giving one row per CDR3 protein. The repertoire holds roughly 1.7 million distinct CDR3 sequences, with around 36% as singletons. The sequence was collected from a woman under 40 in good health. The specimen sequenced was blood. The chain links TRBV29-1 to TRBJ2-5, with a possible D match to TRBD1 (5 bases). CDR3 DNA sequence: TGCAGCGTTGACCACCTAAGGGGAACGGTAGAGACCCAGTACTTC. Protein: CSVDHLRGTVETQYF.